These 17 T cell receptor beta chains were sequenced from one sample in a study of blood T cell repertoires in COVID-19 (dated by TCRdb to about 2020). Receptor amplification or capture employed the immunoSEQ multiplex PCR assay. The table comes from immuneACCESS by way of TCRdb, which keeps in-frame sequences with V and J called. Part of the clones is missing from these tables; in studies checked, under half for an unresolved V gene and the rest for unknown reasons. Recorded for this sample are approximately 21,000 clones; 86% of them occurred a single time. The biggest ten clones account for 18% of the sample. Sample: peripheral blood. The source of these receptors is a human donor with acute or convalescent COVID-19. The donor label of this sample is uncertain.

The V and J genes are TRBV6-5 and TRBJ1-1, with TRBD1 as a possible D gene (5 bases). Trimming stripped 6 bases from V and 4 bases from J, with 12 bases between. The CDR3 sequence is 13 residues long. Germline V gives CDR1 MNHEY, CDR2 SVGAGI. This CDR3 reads CASSRDSSTEAFF. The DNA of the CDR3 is TGTGCCAGCAGCCGGGACTCAAGCACTGAAGCTTTCTTT.

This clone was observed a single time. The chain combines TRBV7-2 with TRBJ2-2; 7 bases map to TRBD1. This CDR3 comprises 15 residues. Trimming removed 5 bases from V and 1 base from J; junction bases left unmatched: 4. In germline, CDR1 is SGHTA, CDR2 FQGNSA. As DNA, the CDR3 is TGTGCCAGCAGCATAAACAGGGGGAACACCGGGGAGCTGTTTTTT. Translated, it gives CASSINRGNTGELFF. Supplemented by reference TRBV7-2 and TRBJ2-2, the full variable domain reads GAGVSQSPSNKVTEKGKDVELRCDPISGHTALYWYRQSLGQGLEFLIYFQGNSAPDKSGLPSDRFSAERTGGSVSTLTIQRTQQEDSAVYLCASSINRGNTGELFFGEGSRLTVL.

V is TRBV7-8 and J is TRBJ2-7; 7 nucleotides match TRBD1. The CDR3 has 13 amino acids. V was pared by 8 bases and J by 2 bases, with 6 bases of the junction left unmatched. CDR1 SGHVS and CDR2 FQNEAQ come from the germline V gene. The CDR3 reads CASQAGGTYEQYF. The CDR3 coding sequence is TGTGCCAGCCAGGCAGGGGGTACCTACGAGCAGTACTTC.

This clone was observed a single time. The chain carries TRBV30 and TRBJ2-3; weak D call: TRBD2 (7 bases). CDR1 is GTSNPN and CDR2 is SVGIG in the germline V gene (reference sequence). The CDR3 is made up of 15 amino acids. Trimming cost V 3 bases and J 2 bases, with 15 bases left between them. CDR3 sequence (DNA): TGTGCCTGGAGCTGGGAGGGGGGGTACACAGATACGCAGTATTTT. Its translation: CAWSWEGGYTDTQYF.

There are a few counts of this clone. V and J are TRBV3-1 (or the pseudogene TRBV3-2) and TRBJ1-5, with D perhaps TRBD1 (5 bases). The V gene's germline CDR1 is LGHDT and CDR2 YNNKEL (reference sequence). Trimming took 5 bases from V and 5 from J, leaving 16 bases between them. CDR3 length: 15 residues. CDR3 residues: CASSTPDKGHQPQHF. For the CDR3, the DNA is TGTGCCAGCAGCACCCCGGACAAGGGGCATCAGCCCCAGCATTTT.

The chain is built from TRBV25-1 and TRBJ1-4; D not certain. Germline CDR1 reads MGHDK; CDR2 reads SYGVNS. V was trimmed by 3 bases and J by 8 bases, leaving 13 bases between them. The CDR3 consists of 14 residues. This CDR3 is CASSEALVGEKLFF. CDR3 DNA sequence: TGTGCCAGCAGTGAGGCCCTCGTTGGCGAAAAACTGTTTTTT.

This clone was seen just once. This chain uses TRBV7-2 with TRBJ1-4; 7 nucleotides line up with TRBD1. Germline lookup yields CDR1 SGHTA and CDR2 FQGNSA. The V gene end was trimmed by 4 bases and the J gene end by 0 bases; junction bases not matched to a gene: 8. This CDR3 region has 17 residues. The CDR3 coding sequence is TGTGCCAGCAGCTCCCAGACAGGGTGGTCAACTAATGAAAAACTGTTTTTT. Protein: CASSSQTGWSTNEKLFF.

The CDR3 DNA reads as TGTGCCAGCAGCCCCGTGACAGGGAACACTGAAGCTTTCTTT. It is translated as CASSPVTGNTEAFF. This sequence joins TRBV4-2 and TRBJ1-1, with D perhaps TRBD1 (6 bases). Trimming removed 4 bases from V and 1 base from J, with 10 bases in between. Germline V lookup: CDR1 LGHNA, CDR2 YNFKEQ. The CDR3 spans 14 residues.

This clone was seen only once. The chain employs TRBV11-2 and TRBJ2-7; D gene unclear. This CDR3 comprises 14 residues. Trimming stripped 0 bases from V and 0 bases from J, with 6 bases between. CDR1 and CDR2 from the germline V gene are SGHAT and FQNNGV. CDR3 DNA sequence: TGTGCCAGCAGCTTAGACAGGTCCTCCTACGAGCAGTACTTC. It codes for CASSLDRSSYEQYF.

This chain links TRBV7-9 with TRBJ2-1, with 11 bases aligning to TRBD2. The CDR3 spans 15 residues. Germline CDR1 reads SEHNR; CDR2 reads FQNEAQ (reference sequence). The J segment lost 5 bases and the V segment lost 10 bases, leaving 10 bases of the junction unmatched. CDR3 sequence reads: CATPGGLAADNEQFF. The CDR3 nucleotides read TGTGCCACCCCAGGGGGACTAGCGGCAGACAATGAGCAGTTCTTC.

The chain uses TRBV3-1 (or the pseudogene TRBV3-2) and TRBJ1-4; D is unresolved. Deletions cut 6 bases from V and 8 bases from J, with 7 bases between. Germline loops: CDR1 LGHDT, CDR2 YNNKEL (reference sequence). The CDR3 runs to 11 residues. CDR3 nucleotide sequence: TGTGCCAGCAGACGGGGAGAAAAACTGTTTTTT. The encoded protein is CASRRGEKLFF.

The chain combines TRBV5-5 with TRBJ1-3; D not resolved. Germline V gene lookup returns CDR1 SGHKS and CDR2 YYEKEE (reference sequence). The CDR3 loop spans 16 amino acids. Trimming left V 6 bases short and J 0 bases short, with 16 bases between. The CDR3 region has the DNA TGTGCCAGCAATCCAGACACACCACTCTCTGGAAACACCATATATTTT. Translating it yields CASNPDTPLSGNTIYF.

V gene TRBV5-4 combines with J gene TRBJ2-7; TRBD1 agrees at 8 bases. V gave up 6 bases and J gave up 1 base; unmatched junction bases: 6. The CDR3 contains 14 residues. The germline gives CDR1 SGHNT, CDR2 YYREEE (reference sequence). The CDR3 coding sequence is TGTGCCAGCATGACAGGGGTGGGTTCCTACGAGCAGTACTTC. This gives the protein CASMTGVGSYEQYF.

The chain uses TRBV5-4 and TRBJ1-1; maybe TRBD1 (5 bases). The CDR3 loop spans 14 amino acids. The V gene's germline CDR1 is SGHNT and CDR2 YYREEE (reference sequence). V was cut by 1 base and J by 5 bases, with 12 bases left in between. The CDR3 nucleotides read TGTGCCAGCAGCTTGTGGGGGGGAAGAACTGAAGCTTTCTTT. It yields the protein CASSLWGGRTEAFF.

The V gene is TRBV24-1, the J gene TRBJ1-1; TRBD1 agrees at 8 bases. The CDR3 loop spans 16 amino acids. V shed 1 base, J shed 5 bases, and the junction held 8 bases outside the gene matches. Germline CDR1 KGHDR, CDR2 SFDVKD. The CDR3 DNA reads TGTGCCACCAGTGATTTTGGGCAGGGGGCAGGTACTGAAGCTTTCTTT. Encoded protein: CATSDFGQGAGTEAFF.

This CDR3 reads CASSATIGGETQYF. For the CDR3, the DNA is TGTGCCAGCAGCGCCACCATCGGAGGGGAGACCCAGTACTTC. This chain links TRBV9 with TRBJ2-5; D is perhaps TRBD2 (6 bases). Germline V CDR1 and CDR2: SGDLS, YYNGEE. CDR3 length equals 14 residues. V was cut by 3 bases and J by 5 bases, with 14 bases left in between.

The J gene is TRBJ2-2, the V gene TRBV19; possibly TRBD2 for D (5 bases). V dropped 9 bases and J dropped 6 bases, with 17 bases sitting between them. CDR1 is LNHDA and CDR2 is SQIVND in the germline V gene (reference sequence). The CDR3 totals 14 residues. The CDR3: CASIQTAVPGELFF. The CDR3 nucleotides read TGTGCCAGCATACAAACAGCGGTCCCCGGGGAGCTGTTTTTT.